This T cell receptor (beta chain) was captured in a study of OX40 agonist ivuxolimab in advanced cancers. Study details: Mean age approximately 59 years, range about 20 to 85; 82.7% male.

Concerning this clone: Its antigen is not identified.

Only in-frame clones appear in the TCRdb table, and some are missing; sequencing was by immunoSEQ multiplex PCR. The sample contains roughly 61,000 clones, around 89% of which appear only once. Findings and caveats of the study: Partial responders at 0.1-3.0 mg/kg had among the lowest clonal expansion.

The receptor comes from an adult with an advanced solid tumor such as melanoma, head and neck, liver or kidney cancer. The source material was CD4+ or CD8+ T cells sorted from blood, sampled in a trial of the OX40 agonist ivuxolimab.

The CDR3: CASSPLEGRTMNTEAFF. In DNA, the CDR3 is TGTGCCAGCTCACCACTGGAGGGACGGACAATGAACACTGAAGCTTTCTTT. The gene calls are TRBV18 and TRBJ1-1, with D tentatively TRBD1 (5 bases). Trimming shortened V by 1 base and J by 0 bases, and 15 bases separated the two germline ends. Germline V lookup: CDR1 KGHSH, CDR2 LQKENI. This CDR3 contains 17 residues.